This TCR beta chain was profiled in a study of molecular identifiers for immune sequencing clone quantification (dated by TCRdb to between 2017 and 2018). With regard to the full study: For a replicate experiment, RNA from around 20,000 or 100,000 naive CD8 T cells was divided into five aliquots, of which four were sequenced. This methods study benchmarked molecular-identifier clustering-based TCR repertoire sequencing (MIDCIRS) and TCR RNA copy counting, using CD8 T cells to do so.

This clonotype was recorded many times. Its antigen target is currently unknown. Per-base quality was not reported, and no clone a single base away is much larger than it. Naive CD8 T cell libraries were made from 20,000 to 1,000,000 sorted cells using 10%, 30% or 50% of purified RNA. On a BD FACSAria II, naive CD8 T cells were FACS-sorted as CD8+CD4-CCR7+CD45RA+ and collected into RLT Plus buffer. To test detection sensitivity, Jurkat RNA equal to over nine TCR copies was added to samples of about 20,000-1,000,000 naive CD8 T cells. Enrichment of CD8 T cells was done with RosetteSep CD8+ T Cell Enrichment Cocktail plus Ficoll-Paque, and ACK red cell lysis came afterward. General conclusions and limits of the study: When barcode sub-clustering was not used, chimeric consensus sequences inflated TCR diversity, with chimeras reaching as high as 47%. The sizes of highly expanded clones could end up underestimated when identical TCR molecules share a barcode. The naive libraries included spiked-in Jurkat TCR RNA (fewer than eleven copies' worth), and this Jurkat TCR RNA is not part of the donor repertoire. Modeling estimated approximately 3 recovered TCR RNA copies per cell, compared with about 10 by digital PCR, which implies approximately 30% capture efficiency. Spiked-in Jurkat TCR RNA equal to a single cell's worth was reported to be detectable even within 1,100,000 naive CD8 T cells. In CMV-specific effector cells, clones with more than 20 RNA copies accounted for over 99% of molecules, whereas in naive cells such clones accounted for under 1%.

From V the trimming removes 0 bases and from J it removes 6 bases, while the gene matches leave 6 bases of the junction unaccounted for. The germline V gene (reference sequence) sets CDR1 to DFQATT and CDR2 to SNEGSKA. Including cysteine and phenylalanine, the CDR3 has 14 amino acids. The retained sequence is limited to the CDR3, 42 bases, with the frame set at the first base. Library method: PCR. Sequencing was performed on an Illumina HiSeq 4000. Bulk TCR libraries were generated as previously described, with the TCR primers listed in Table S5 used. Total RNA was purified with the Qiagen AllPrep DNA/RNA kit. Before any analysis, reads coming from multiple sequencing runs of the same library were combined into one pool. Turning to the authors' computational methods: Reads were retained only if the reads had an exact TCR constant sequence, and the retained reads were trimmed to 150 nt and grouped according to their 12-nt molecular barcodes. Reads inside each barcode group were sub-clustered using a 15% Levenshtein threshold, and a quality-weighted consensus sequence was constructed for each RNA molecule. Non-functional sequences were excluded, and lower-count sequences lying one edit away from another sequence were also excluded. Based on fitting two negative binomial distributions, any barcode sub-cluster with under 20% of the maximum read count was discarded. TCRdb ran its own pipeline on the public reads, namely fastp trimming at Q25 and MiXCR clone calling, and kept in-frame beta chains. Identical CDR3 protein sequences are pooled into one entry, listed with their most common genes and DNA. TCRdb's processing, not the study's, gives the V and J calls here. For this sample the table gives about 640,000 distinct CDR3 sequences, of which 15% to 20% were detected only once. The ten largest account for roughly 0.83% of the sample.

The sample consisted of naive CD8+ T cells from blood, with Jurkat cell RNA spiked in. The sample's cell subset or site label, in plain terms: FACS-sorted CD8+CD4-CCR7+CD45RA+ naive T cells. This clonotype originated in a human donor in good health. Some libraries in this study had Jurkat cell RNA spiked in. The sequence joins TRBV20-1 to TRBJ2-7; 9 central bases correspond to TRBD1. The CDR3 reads CSARDPGQGGEQYF. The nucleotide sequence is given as TGCAGTGCTAGAGATCCGGGACAGGGAGGCGAGCAGTACTTC.